Below are 19 T cell receptor beta chains sequenced from a single sample in a study of naive and memory T cell subsets. No cognate antigen is known for these TCRs. Notes on the study in general: A few larger clonotypes appeared in naive repertoires, especially CD8, possibly memory cells re-expressing CD45RA.

Both TRBC1 and TRBC2 were covered by a beta constant-region primer of two equimolar oligonucleotides. The ligated cDNA underwent four PCR rounds using SP2 and nested alpha and beta constant-region primers. TCRdb reprocessed the UMI-ligation and nested PCR reads via MiXCR and lists one record per CDR3 protein. Counted here are 120,000 to 150,000 distinct CDR3 sequences, approximately 22% occurring once; the ten biggest clones make up around 0.097%. Material for sequencing was naive CD4+ T cells from blood. Receptor source: a human donor in good health.

This clonotype occurred a few times. The rearrangement uses TRBV6-2 or TRBV6-3 and TRBJ2-5, with a tentative D call TRBD2 (6 bases). Germline CDR1 reads MNHEY; CDR2 reads SVGEGT. There are 16 residues in the CDR3. Trimming cost V 0 bases and J 9 bases, with 20 bases left between them. Here the CDR3 reads CASSYSPGRGLAAQYF. For the CDR3, the DNA is TGTGCCAGCAGTTACTCCCCGGGAAGGGGACTTGCGGCCCAGTACTTC.

This clonotype appeared many times. The genes are TRBV29-1 and TRBJ1-5; TRBD1 matches at 10 bases. CDR3 size: 13 residues. Germline assignment: CDR1 SQVTM and CDR2 ANQGSEA. With 4 bases clipped from V and 7 bases from J, the junction kept 4 bases outside the gene matches. CDR3 loop: CSVAGTGVQPQHF. In DNA, the CDR3 is TGCAGCGTTGCCGGGACAGGGGTCCAGCCCCAGCATTTT.

CDR3 amino acids: CSVVGPLSYEQYF. DNA for the CDR3: TGCAGCGTAGTGGGACCGTTATCCTACGAGCAGTACTTC. V and J are TRBV29-1 and TRBJ2-7; TRBD1 or TRBD2 may be the D gene (5 bases each). CDR1 is SQVTM, CDR2 ANQGSEA, per germline. Trimming left V 6 bases short and J 1 base short, with 13 bases between. The CDR3 runs 13 residues.

This clonotype has at least ten counts. The gene calls are TRBV24-1 and TRBJ2-3; no clear D. This CDR3 is 11 amino acids long. Germline CDR1 KGHDR, CDR2 SFDVKD. Trimming pared 7 bases from V and 3 bases from J, leaving 4 bases between. CDR3 bases: TGTGCCACCAGCGATACAGATACGCAGTATTTT. This codes for CATSDTDTQYF.

The V and J genes are TRBV29-1 and TRBJ2-1; no clear D gene. The V gene lost 4 bases and the J gene lost 2 bases, with 12 bases spanning the gap. Looked up from germline, CDR1 is SQVTM and CDR2 is ANQGSEA. The CDR3 extends over 14 amino acids. The CDR3 region has the DNA TGCAGCGTTGCGCTACCTAAGGCCTACAATGAGCAGTTCTTC. Its protein is CSVALPKAYNEQFF.

This clonotype was counted a few times. The chain couples TRBV6-2 or TRBV6-3 to TRBJ1-2; 8 positions agree with TRBD1. CDR1 and CDR2 from the germline V gene are MNHEY and SVGEGT. V trimming: 2 bases; J trimming: 3 bases; junction bases outside the gene matches: 2. This CDR3 has 14 amino acids. The CDR3: CASSYLQGDYGYTF. CDR3 DNA: TGTGCCAGCAGTTACCTACAGGGGGACTATGGCTACACCTTC.

Here the CDR3 reads CASSLSPTTRSYNEQFF. The DNA of the CDR3 is TGTGCCAGCAGTTTATCGCCTACTACCCGCTCCTACAATGAGCAGTTCTTC. V gene TRBV27 combines with J gene TRBJ2-1; unclear D gene. V was clipped by 0 bases and J by 0 bases, with 12 bases between them. Looked up from germline, CDR1 is MNHEY and CDR2 is SMNVEV (reference sequence). This CDR3 is built from 17 residues.

This CDR3 reads CASSASTGGASGNTIYF. The CDR3 region has the DNA TGTGCCAGCAGCGCTAGTACAGGGGGAGCTTCTGGAAACACCATATATTTT. The chain joins TRBV9 to TRBJ1-3, with TRBD1 identical over 8 bases. The germline V gene encodes CDR1 SGDLS and CDR2 YYNGEE. This CDR3 has 17 residues. The junction had 9 bases not matched to a gene; V was cut back by 3 bases and J by 1 base.

This clonotype was picked up a small number of times. This chain joins TRBV10-3 and TRBJ2-7; 10 positions match TRBD1. The junction had 6 bases not matched to a gene; V was cut back by 10 bases and J by 0 bases. In germline, CDR1 is ENHRY, CDR2 SYGVKD. The CDR3 is made up of 14 amino acids. CDR3 sequence reads: CASTGTGVSYEQYF. The DNA of the CDR3 is TGTGCCAGCACCGGGACAGGGGTCTCCTACGAGCAGTACTTC.

The V gene is TRBV28, the J gene TRBJ2-4; D may be TRBD2 (5 bases). Germline values: CDR1 MDHEN, CDR2 SYDVKM. The length of the CDR3 is 15 residues. Trimming cost V 4 bases and J 1 base, with 11 bases left between them. The CDR3 DNA is TGTGCCAGCAGTTCCCCCGGCGGGGCCAAAAACATTCAGTACTTC. It is translated as CASSSPGGAKNIQYF. The complete variable domain, with remaining parts taken from reference TRBV28 and TRBJ2-4, reads DVKVTQSSRYLVKRTGEKVFLECVQDMDHENMFWYRQDPGLGLRLIYFSYDVKMKEKGDIPEGYSVSREKKERFSLILESASTNQTSMYLCASSSPGGAKNIQYFGAGTRLSVL.

Only a few counts were recorded for this clonotype. The rearrangement joins TRBV5-1 to TRBJ2-1; 10 bases map to TRBD2. CDR3 length: 16 amino acids. The V segment lost 4 bases and the J segment 7 bases; nucleotides outside the gene matches: 11. Germline CDR1 is SGHRS and CDR2 is YFSETQ. The CDR3 nucleotides read TGCGCCAGCAGCGCGGTCCTAGCGGGAGCAGGAAATGAGCAGTTCTTC. It translates to CASSAVLAGAGNEQFF.

Of note for this clonotype: A read error may explain this, as a much larger clone is one base away. This chain uses TRBV20-1 with TRBJ2-7, with D maybe TRBD1 (6 bases). Germline assignment: CDR1 DFQATT and CDR2 SNEGSKA (reference sequence). CDR3 length: 13 residues. CDR3 bases: TGCAGAGCTAGAGTTACAGGGAACTACGAGCAGTACTTC. Encoded protein: CRARVTGNYEQYF.

This clonotype has only a few counts. The V call is TRBV13, the J call TRBJ2-3, with D possibly matching TRBD2 (5 bases). The length of the CDR3 is 14 residues. Trimming removed 4 bases from V and 2 bases from J, with 10 bases in between. The germline V gene has CDR1 PRHDT and CDR2 FYEKMQ (reference sequence). The CDR3 here is CASSSLGPTDTQYF. The DNA for the CDR3 is TGTGCCAGCAGCTCACTAGGGCCCACAGATACGCAGTATTTT.

In its sample, this clonotype was seen many times. This chain connects TRBV18 to TRBJ2-4, with D unclear. Looked up from germline, CDR1 is KGHSH and CDR2 is LQKENI. Deletions cut 1 base from V and 1 base from J, with 11 bases between. The CDR3 consists of 16 residues. For the CDR3, the DNA is TGTGCCAGCTCACCACTTAGGGATATCGCCAAAAACATTCAGTACTTC. Protein sequence: CASSPLRDIAKNIQYF.

The table lists this clonotype with a few counts. The V and J genes are TRBV6-5 and TRBJ2-7, with 7 bases matching TRBD2. The V gene end was trimmed by 4 bases and the J gene end by 4 bases; junction bases not matched to a gene: 7. Germline V gene data show CDR1 as MNHEY and CDR2 as SVGAGI. The CDR3 loop spans 14 amino acids. CDR3 residues: CASSSLQGGYEQYF. The CDR3 nucleotides read TGTGCCAGCAGTTCCTTGCAGGGAGGGTACGAGCAGTACTTC.

V gene TRBV12-3 or TRBV12-4 combines with J gene TRBJ2-1; a possible D gene is TRBD1 (6 bases). The V end lost 3 bases, the J end lost 2 bases, and 14 bases lay between the germline ends. The CDR3 consists of 16 residues. CDR3 nucleotide sequence: TGTGCCAGCAGTTTGGGGCAGGGGACACCCTACAATGAGCAGTTCTTC. This gives the protein CASSLGQGTPYNEQFF.

The V and J genes are TRBV7-2 and TRBJ1-6; D might be TRBD1 (6 bases). Trimming shortened V by 5 bases and J by 10 bases, and 15 bases separated the two germline ends. This CDR3 spans 14 amino acids. Germline assignment: CDR1 SGHTA and CDR2 FQGNSA. The DNA for the CDR3 is TGTGCCAGCAGCGCCCGACAGGCTCGGTCACCCCTCCACTTT. Its protein product is CASSARQARSPLHF.

This chain uses TRBV4-1 with TRBJ1-2; weak D call: TRBD1 (5 bases). Germline loops: CDR1 MGHRA, CDR2 YSYEKL. CDR3 size: 15 residues. V was clipped by 0 bases and J by 4 bases, with 12 bases between them. The CDR3 spells CASSQDAGGGYGYTF. DNA of the CDR3: TGCGCCAGCAGCCAAGATGCGGGGGGGGGCTATGGCTACACCTTC.

This clonotype turned up a few times. The V gene is TRBV29-1, the J gene TRBJ1-2; D is undetermined. This CDR3 has 12 amino acids. Germline CDR1 and CDR2: SQVTM and ANQGSEA. Trimming left V 0 bases short and J 8 bases short, with 10 bases between. CDR3: CSVEDDKRGYTF. CDR3 nucleotides: TGCAGCGTTGAAGATGACAAAAGGGGCTACACCTTC.